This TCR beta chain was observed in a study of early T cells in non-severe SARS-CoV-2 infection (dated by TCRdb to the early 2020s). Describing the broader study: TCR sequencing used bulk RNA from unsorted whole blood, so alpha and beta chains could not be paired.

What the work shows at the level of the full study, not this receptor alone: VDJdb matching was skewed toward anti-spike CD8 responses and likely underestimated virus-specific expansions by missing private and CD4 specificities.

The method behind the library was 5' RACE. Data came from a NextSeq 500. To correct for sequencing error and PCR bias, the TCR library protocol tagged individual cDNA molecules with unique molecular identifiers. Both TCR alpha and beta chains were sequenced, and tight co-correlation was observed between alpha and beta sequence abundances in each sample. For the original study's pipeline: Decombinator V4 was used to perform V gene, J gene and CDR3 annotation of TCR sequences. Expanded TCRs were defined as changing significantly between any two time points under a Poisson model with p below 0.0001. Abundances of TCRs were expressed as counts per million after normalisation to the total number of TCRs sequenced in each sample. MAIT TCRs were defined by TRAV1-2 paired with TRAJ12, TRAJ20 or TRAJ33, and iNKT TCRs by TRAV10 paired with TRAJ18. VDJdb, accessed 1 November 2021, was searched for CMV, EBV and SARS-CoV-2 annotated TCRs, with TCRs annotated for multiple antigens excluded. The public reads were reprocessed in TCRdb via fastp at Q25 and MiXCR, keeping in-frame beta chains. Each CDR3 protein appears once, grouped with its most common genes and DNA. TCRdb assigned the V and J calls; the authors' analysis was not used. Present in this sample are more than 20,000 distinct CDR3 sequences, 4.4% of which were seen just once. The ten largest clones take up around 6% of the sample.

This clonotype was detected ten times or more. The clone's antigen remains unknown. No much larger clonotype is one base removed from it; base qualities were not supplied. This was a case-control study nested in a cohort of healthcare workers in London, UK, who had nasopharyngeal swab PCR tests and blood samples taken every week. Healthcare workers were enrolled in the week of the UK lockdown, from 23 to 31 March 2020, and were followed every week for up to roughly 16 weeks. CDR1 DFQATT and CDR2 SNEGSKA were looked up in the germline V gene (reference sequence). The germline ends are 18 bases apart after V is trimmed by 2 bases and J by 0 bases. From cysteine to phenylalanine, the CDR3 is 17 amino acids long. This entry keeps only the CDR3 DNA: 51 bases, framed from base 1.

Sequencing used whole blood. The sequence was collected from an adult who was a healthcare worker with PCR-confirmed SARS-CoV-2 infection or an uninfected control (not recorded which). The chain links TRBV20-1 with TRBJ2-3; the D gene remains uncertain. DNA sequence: TGCAGTGCTAGACCCCCGGCAGACCAACCAAGCACAGATACGCAGTATTTT. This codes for CSARPPADQPSTDTQYF.